The entry that follows covers one T cell receptor (beta chain) sequence. The authors spiked synthetic TCR analog templates into each PCR. Using immunoSEQ multiplex PCR, the repertoire was profiled, and TCRdb retains in-frame clones only, with some absent. The sample contains about 44,000 clones, about 90% of which appear only once. The data stem from a study of PD-L1 blockade in urothelial cancer. Overall study context: Typically, measured as a median, blood samples had approximately 130,000 T cells.

Regarding time point: peripheral blood 6 weeks after treatment start. This TCR derives from a man aged 65 to 85 with urothelial cancer. This specimen was PBMCs, taken around atezolizumab (anti-PD-L1) treatment.

CDR3 coding DNA: TGTGCCAGCAGCCCTTACAGGGGGCCGGTTAGCGGGTTCTTC. Its translation is CASSPYRGPVSGFF. V is TRBV28 and J is TRBJ2-1; 9 bases fit TRBD1. The CDR3 contains 14 residues. V was pared by 6 bases and J by 15 bases, with 15 bases of the junction left unmatched. Germline V gene data show CDR1 as MDHEN and CDR2 as SYDVKM.